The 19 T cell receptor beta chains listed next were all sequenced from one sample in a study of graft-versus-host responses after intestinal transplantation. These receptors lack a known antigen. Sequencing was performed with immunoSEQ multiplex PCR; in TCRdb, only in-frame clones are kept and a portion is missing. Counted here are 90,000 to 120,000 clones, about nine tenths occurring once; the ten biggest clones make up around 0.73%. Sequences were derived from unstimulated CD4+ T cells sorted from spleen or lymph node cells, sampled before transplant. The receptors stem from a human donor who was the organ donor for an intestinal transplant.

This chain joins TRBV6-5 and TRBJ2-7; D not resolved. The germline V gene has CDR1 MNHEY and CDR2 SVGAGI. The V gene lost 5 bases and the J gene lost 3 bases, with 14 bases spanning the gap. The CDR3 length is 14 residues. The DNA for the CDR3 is TGTGCCAGCAGTCGTTCTGAGGCCAGCTACGAGCAGTACTTC. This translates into CASSRSEASYEQYF.

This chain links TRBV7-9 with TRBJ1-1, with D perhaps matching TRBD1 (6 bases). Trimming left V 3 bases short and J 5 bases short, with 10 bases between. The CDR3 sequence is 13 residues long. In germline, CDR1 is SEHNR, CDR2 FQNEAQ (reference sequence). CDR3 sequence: CASSFAGQTEAFF. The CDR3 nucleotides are TGTGCCAGCAGCTTTGCCGGACAGACTGAAGCTTTCTTT. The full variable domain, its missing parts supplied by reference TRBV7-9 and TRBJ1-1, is DTGVSQNPRHKITKRGQNVTFRCDPISEHNRLYWYRQTLGQGPEFLTYFQNEAQLEKSRLLSDRFSAERPKGSFSTLEIQRTEQGDSAMYLCASSFAGQTEAFFGQGTRLTVV.

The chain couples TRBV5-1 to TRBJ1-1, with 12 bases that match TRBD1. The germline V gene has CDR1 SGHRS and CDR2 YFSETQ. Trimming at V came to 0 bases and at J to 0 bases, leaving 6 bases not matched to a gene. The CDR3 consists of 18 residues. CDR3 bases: TGCGCCAGCAGCTTGGTGGGACAGGGGGCCGGAATGAACACTGAAGCTTTCTTT. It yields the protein CASSLVGQGAGMNTEAFF.

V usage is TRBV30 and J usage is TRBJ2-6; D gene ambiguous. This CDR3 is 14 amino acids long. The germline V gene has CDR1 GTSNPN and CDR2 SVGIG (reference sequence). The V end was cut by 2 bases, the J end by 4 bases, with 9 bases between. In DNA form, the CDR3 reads TGTGCCTGGAGTCCAGATAGCGGGGCCAACGTCCTGACTTTC. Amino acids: CAWSPDSGANVLTF.

CDR3 sequence reads: CAWSAQPMNTEAFF. The CDR3 DNA is TGTGCCTGGAGTGCCCAACCCATGAACACTGAAGCTTTCTTT. This chain uses TRBV30 with TRBJ1-1, with unresolved D. This CDR3 region has 14 residues. Germline CDR1 and CDR2: GTSNPN and SVGIG (reference sequence). V was shortened by 1 base and J by 0 bases, with 9 bases between the two germline ends.

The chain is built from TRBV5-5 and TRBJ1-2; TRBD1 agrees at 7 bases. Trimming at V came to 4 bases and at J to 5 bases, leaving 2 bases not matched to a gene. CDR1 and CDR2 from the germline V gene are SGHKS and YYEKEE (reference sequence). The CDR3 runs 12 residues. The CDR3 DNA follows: TGTGCCAGCAGCGAGGGGGCGTATGGCTACACCTTC. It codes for CASSEGAYGYTF. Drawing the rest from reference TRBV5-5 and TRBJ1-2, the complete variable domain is DAGVTQSPTHLIKTRGQQVTLRCSPISGHKSVSWYQQVLGQGPQFIFQYYEKEERGRGNFPDRFSARQFPNYSSELNVNALLLGDSALYLCASSEGAYGYTFGSGTRLTVV.

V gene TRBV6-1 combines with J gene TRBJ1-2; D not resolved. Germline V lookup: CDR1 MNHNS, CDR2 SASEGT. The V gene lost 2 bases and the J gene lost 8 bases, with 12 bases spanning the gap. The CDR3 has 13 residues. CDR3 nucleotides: TGTGCCAGCAGTGAAAGGCGGGCCGGGGGCTACACCTTC. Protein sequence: CASSERRAGGYTF.

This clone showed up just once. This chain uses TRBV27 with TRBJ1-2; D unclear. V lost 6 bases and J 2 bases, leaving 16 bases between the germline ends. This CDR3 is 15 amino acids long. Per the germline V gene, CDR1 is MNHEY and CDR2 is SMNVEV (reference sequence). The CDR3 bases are TGTGCCAGCAGCGCCGAGGGCCCAAAAAACTATGGCTACACCTTC. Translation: CASSAEGPKNYGYTF.

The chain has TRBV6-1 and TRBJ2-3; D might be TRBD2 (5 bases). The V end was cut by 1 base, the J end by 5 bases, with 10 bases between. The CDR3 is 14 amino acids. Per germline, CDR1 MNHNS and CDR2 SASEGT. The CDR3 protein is CASSEGGEGDTQYF. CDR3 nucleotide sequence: TGTGCCAGCAGTGAAGGGGGAGAGGGAGATACGCAGTATTTT.

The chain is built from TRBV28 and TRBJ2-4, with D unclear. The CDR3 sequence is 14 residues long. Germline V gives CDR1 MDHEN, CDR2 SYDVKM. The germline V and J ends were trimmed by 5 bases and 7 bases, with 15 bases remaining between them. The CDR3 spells CASSAPIRINIQYF. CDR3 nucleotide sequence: TGTGCCAGCAGTGCACCTATCCGGATCAACATTCAGTACTTC.

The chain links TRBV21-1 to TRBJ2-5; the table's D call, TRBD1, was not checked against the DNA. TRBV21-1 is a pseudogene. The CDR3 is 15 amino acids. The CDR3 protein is CASSKVTRRQETQYF. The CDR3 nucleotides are TGTGCCAGCAGCAAAGTGACAAGGCGCCAAGAGACCCAGTACTTC.

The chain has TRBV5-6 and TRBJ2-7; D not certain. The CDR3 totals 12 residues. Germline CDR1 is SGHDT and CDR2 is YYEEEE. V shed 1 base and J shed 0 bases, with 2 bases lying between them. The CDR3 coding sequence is TGTGCCAGCAGCTTGCTCTCCTACGAGCAGTACTTC. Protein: CASSLLSYEQYF.

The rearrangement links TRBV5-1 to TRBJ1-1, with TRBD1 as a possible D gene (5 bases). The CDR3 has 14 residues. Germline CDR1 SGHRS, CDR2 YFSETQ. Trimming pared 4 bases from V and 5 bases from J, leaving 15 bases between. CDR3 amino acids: CASSPGGGWTEAFF. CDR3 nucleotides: TGCGCCAGCAGCCCCGGTGGGGGATGGACTGAAGCTTTCTTT.

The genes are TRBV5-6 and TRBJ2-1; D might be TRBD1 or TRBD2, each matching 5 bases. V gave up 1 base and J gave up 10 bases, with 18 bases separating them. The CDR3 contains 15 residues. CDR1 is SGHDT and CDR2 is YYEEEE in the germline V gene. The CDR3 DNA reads TGTGCCAGCAGCTTGAATTTCGGGGCGGCGCTGGAGCAGTTCTTC. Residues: CASSLNFGAALEQFF.

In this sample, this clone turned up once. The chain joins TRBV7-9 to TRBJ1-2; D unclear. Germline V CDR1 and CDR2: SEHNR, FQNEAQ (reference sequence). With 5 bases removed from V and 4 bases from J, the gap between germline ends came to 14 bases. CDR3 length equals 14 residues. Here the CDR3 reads CASSPREQFYGYTF. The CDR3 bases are TGTGCCAGCAGCCCCCGGGAGCAGTTCTATGGCTACACCTTC.

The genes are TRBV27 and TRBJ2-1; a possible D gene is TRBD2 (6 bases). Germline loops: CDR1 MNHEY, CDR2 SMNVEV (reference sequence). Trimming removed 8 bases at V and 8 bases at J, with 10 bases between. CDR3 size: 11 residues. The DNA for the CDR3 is TGTGCCAGCCGAAGGGAGGATGAGCAGTTCTTC. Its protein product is CASRREDEQFF.

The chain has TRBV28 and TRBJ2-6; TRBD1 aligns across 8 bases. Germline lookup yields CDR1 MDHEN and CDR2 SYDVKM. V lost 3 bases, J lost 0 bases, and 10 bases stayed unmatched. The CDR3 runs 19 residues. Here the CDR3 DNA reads TGTGCCAGCAGTTTCGTCAGGGGGCATTCCCCCTCTGGGGCCAACGTCCTGACTTTC. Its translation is CASSFVRGHSPSGANVLTF.

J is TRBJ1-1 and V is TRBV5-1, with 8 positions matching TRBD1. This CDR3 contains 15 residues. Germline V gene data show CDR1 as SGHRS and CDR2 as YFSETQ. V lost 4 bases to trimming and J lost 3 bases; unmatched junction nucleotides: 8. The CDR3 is CASSRQGFLDTEAFF. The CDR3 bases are TGCGCCAGCAGCAGACAGGGGTTTTTGGACACTGAAGCTTTCTTT.

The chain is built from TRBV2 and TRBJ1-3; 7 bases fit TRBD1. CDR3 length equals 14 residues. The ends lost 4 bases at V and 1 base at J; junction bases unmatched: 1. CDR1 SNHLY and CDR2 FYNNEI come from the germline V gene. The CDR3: CASSGTGSGNTIYF. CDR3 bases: TGTGCCAGCAGTGGGACAGGTTCTGGAAACACCATATATTTT.